Reported below is one T cell receptor (beta chain). Its target is unknown. This entry comes from a study of shared clonotypes between healthy human individuals. Study conclusions and caveats: Clonotypes not shared had lower generation probabilities than those common to all four donors.

The CDR3 length is 15 residues. Germline V gene sequence: CDR1 MNHNS, CDR2 SASEGT. The V and J ends lost 2 bases and 3 bases, in that order; junction bases with no gene match: 4. This table comes from immunoSEQ multiplex PCR, and its TCRdb copy is limited to in-frame clones, with some not included. The table lists some 2 million clones, over 85% of them singletons, with roughly 0.13% in the top ten. This rearrangement joins TRBV6-1 to TRBJ1-5; TRBD1 matches at 7 bases. Sequencing was performed on naive CD4+ T cells sorted from blood. Indicated subset: CD45RA+ positively selected. The TCR sequence derives from a man between 18 and 29 years old in good health. CDR3 residues: CASSERQGFNQPQHF. The CDR3 DNA reads as TGTGCCAGCAGTGAACGACAGGGTTTCAATCAGCCCCAGCATTTT.